The rows below give T cell receptor beta chains drawn from one sample of a study of blood T cell repertoires in COVID-19. Assay: immunoSEQ multiplex PCR; the TCRdb copy retains only in-frame clones and omits some. The sample carries about 38,000 clones, roughly 85% recorded once. The sample taken for sequencing was peripheral blood. The receptors stem from a man aged 60 to 69 with COVID-19, enrolled during active disease. Both conserved end residues are part of each CDR3. D genes are given only for firm matches. Rows may omit the clone size; those that give it use once, few, many or a size class.

j_call,clone_size,d_call,v_call,cdr3_aa,cdr3_nt
TRBJ1-2,few,NA,TRBV9,CASSVDNSPYGYTF,TGTGCCAGCAGCGTAGATAACAGTCCCTATGGCTACACCTTC
TRBJ1-1,NA,NA,TRBV5-4,CASSLQKTVNTEAFF,TGTGCCAGCAGCCTTCAAAAAACGGTGAACACTGAAGCTTTCTTT
TRBJ2-3,NA,NA,TRBV5-6,CASAEGVGADTQYF,TGTGCCAGCGCCGAGGGGGTAGGGGCAGATACGCAGTATTTT
TRBJ1-5,once,NA,TRBV20-1,CSARDRSNQPQHF,TGCAGTGCTCGTGACAGGAGCAATCAGCCCCAGCATTTT
TRBJ2-3,NA,TRBD1,TRBV27,CASSSRDRGHSDTQYF,TGTGCCAGCAGTAGCCGGGACAGGGGGCATTCAGATACGCAGTATTTT
TRBJ1-1,NA,NA,TRBV28,CASTPGAVNTEAFF,TGTGCCAGCACCCCTGGCGCGGTGAACACTGAAGCTTTCTTT
TRBJ2-1,NA,TRBD1,TRBV7-2,CASIDRAKDNEQFF,TGTGCCAGCATTGACAGGGCTAAGGACAATGAGCAGTTCTTC
TRBJ1-1,NA,NA,TRBV6-5,CATRGQSNTEAFF,TGTGCCACCAGAGGACAGTCTAACACTGAAGCTTTCTTT
TRBJ1-1,once,TRBD1,TRBV6-6,CASSYDRGILNTEAFF,TGTGCCAGCAGTTACGACAGGGGGATATTGAACACTGAAGCTTTCTTT
TRBJ1-2,NA,NA,TRBV12-3/TRBV12-4,CASSLEGRYGYTF,TGTGCCAGCAGTTTAGAGGGGAGGTATGGCTACACCTTC
TRBJ1-6,NA,TRBD1,TRBV7-9,CASSASRDRAKKRVTPLHF,TGTGCCAGCAGCGCAAGCCGGGACAGGGCAAAAAAACGGGTGACACCCCTCCACTTT
TRBJ1-4,few,NA,TRBV18,CASSPQRGQEKLFF,TGTGCCAGCTCACCACAAAGGGGCCAAGAAAAACTGTTTTTT